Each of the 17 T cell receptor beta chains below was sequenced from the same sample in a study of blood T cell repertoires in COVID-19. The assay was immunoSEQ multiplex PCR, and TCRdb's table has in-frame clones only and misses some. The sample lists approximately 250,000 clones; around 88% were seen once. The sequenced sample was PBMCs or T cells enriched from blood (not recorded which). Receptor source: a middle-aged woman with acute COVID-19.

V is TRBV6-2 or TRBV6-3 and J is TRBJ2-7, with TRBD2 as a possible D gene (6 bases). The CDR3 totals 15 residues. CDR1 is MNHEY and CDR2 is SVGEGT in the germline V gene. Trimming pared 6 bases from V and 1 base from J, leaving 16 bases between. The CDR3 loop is CASSLPLGSSYEQYF. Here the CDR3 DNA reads TGTGCCAGCAGCCTACCGCTCGGGAGTTCCTACGAGCAGTACTTC.

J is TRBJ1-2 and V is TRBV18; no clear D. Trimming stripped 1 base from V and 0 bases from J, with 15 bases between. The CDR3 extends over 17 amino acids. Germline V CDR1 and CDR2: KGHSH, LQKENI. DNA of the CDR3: TGTGCCAGCTCACCACTACATGGAGGCGGCGCTAACTATGGCTACACCTTC. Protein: CASSPLHGGGANYGYTF.

CDR3 sequence (DNA): TGCAGCGTTTCTAGCGGGAGGGCCGATACGCAGTATTTT. Translated: CSVSSGRADTQYF. The chain uses TRBV29-1 and TRBJ2-3; 12 bases align to TRBD2. This CDR3 spans 13 amino acids. Germline V gene sequence: CDR1 SQVTM, CDR2 ANQGSEA. With V trimmed by 5 bases and J by 6 bases, 3 bases remained unmatched.

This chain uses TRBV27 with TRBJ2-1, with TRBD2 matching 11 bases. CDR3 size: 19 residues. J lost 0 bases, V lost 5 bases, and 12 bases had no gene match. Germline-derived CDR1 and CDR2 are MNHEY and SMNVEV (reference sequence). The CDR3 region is CASSIRPGLAGSSYNEQFF. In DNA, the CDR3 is TGTGCCAGCAGTATAAGGCCTGGACTAGCGGGTAGCTCCTACAATGAGCAGTTCTTC.

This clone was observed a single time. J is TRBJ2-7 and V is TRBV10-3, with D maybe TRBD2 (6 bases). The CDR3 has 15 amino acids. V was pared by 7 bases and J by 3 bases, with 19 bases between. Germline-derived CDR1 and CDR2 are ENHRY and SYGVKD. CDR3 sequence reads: CAITGGETEGYEQYF. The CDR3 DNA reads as TGTGCCATCACCGGAGGGGAGACAGAAGGCTACGAGCAGTACTTC.

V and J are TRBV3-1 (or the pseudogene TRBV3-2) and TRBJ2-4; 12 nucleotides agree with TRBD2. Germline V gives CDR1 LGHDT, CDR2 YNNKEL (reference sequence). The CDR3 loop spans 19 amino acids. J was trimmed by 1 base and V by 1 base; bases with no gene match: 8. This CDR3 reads CASSQGASGRAKAKNIQYF. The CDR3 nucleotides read TGTGCCAGCAGCCAAGGGGCTAGCGGGAGGGCCAAGGCCAAAAACATTCAGTACTTC.

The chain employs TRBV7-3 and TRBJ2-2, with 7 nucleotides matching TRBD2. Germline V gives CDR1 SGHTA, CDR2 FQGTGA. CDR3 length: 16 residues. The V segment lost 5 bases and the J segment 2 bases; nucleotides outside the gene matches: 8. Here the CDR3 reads CASSIRGSPNTGELFF. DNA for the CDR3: TGTGCCAGCAGCATACGCGGGAGCCCAAACACCGGGGAGCTGTTTTTT.

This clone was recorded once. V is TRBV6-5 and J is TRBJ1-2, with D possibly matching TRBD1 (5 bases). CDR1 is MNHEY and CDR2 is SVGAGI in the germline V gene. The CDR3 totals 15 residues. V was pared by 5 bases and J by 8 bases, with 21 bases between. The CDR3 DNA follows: TGTGCCAGCAGTCTCAACAGACAAAGTCGGGGGGGCTACACCTTC. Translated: CASSLNRQSRGGYTF.

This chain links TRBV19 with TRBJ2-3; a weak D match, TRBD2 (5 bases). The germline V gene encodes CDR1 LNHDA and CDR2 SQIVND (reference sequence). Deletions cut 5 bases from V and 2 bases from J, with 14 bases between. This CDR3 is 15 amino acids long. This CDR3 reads CASSLQRGFTDTQYF. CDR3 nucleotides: TGTGCCAGTAGTCTCCAACGGGGTTTCACAGATACGCAGTATTTT.

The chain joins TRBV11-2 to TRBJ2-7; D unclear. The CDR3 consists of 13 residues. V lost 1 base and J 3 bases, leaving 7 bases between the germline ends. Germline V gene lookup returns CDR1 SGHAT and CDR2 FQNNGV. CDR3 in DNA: TGTGCCAGCAGCTTAGGGGCCCACTACGAGCAGTACTTC. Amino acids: CASSLGAHYEQYF. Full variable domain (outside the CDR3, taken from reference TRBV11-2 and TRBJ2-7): EAGVAQSPRYKIIEKRQSVAFWCNPISGHATLYWYQQILGQGPKLLIQFQNNGVVDDSQLPKDRFSAERLKGVDSTLKIQPAKLEDSAVYLCASSLGAHYEQYFGPGTRLTVT.

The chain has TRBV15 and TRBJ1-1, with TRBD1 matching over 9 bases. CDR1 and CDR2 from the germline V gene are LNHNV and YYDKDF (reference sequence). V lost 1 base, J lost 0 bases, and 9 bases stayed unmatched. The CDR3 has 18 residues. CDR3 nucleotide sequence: TGTGCCACCAGCAGAGGCTACACAGGGGGCCTTTTGAACACTGAAGCTTTCTTT. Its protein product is CATSRGYTGGLLNTEAFF.

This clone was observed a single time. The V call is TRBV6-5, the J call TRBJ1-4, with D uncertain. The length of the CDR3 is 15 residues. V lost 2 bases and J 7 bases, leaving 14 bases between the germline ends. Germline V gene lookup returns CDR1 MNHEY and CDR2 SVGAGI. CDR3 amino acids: CASSYRGGGSEKLFF. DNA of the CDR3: TGTGCCAGCAGTTACCGAGGAGGAGGGAGTGAAAAACTGTTTTTT.

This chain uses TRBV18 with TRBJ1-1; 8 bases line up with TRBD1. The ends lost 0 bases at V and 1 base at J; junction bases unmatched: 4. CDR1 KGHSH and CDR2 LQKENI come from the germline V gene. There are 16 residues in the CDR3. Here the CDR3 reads CASSPPNTGGNTEAFF. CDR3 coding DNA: TGTGCCAGCTCACCACCGAATACAGGGGGGAACACTGAAGCTTTCTTT.

The CDR3 sequence: CASSIGQGGQPQHF. In DNA form, the CDR3 reads TGTGCCAGTAGTATAGGACAGGGGGGTCAGCCCCAGCATTTT. The V gene is TRBV19, the J gene TRBJ1-5; TRBD1 aligns across 9 bases. Germline V CDR1 and CDR2: LNHDA, SQIVND (reference sequence). The V and J ends lost 1 base and 6 bases, in that order; junction bases with no gene match: 1. The CDR3 is 14 amino acids.

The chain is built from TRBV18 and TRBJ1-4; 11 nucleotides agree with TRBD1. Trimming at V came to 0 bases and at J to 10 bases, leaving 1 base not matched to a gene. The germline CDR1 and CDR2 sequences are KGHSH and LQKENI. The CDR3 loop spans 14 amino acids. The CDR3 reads CASSPPGTGGKLFF. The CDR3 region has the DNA TGTGCCAGCTCACCACCGGGGACAGGGGGAAAACTGTTTTTT.

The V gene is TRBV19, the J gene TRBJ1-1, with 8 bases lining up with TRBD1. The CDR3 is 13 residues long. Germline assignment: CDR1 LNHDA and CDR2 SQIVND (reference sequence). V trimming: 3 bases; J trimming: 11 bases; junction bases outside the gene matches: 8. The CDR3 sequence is CASSIQQGGEAFF. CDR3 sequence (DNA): TGTGCCAGTAGTATCCAACAGGGGGGAGAGGCTTTCTTT.

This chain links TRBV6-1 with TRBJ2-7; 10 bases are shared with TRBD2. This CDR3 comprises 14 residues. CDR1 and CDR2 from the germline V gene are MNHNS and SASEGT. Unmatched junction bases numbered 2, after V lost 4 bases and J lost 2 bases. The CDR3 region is CASSVAGGAYEQYV. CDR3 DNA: TGTGCCAGCAGTGTAGCGGGAGGAGCCTACGAGCAGTACGTC.